These 12 T cell receptor beta chains came from one sample sequenced in a study of blood T cells in healthy people across ages. With a J-beta primer mix and a sample-barcoded 5' primer, a second PCR ran about 7 to 11 cycles. TCRdb recomputed calls from the 5' RACE reads with MiXCR, one row per CDR3 protein. The table lists hundreds of thousands of distinct CDR3 sequences, about half of them singletons, with under 65% in the top ten. The specimen sequenced was blood. The receptor set was obtained from a man aged 55 to 70 in good health.

V is TRBV7-2 and J is TRBJ2-6; D is unresolved. The CDR3 is 16 residues long. V was cut by 1 base and J by 1 base, with 8 bases left in between. Germline CDR1 SGHTA, CDR2 FQGNSA. The DNA for the CDR3 is TGTGCCAGCAGCTTAGTTAGTAATTCTGGGGCCAACGTCCTGACTTTC. Amino acids: CASSLVSNSGANVLTF. The whole variable domain, remainder taken from reference TRBV7-2 and TRBJ2-6, is GAGVSQSPSNKVTEKGKDVELRCDPISGHTALYWYRQSLGQGLEFLIYFQGNSAPDKSGLPSDRFSAERTGGSVSTLTIQRTQQEDSAVYLCASSLVSNSGANVLTFGAGSRLTVL.

J is TRBJ2-7 and V is TRBV4-3; no clear D gene. With the DNA end fitting TRBJ2-5 better, the J assignment may be wrong. The CDR3 is 16 amino acids. Germline V CDR1 and CDR2: LGHNA, YSLEER. This CDR3 is CASSRNWGGEGETQYF. The CDR3 DNA reads as TGCGCCAGCAGCCGTAATTGGGGTGGGGAAGGGGAGACCCAGTACTTC.

This clonotype was counted ten times or more. J is TRBJ2-1 and V is TRBV28; 10 bases align to TRBD2. V was clipped by 8 bases and J by 0 bases; unmatched bases: 10. CDR3 length: 17 residues. Germline loops: CDR1 MDHEN, CDR2 SYDVKM. CDR3 nucleotides: TGTGCCAGCCTCCCGTCTAGCGGGAGCCTCTCCTACAATGAGCAGTTCTTC. This codes for CASLPSSGSLSYNEQFF. Using reference TRBV28 and TRBJ2-1 for the parts outside the CDR3, the full variable domain is DVKVTQSSRYLVKRTGEKVFLECVQDMDHENMFWYRQDPGLGLRLIYFSYDVKMKEKGDIPEGYSVSREKKERFSLILESASTNQTSMYLCASLPSSGSLSYNEQFFGPGTRLTVL.

This clonotype came up a few times. The chain has TRBV29-1 and TRBJ2-5; D ambiguous. Germline CDR1 SQVTM, CDR2 ANQGSEA. This CDR3 spans 12 amino acids. The ends were cut back, 7 bases at V and 5 bases at J, with 14 bases in the middle. The CDR3 DNA sequence: TGCAGCGCTGGCAGGCCCCGGGAGACCCAGTACTTC. Translated, it gives CSAGRPRETQYF.

The CDR3 DNA sequence: TGTGCCAGCAGTGAAGAGGTCGGGACTTACAATGAGCAGTTCTTC. Protein: CASSEEVGTYNEQFF. V and J are TRBV6-1 and TRBJ2-1, with D maybe TRBD2 (6 bases). V lost 1 base and J lost 4, with 11 bases in between. From germline, CDR1 is MNHNS and CDR2 SASEGT. This CDR3 is 15 amino acids long.

This clonotype was counted at least ten times. This sequence may be a read error, since a much larger clone differs from it by one base. The V gene is TRBV27, the J gene TRBJ2-1, with a possible D match to TRBD2 (6 bases). Trimming cost V 4 bases and J 9 bases, with 13 bases left between them. This CDR3 has 13 amino acids. Germline V gene data show CDR1 as MNHEY and CDR2 as SMNVEV (reference sequence). This CDR3 reads CASSCRDLGEQFF. DNA of the CDR3: TGTGCCAGCAGTTGCCGGGACTTGGGTGAGCAGTTCTTC.

This chain links TRBV20-1 with TRBJ2-1; 14 bases match TRBD2. Per the germline V gene, CDR1 is DFQATT and CDR2 is SNEGSKA (reference sequence). The junction had 6 bases not matched to a gene; V was cut back by 5 bases and J by 3 bases. The CDR3 covers 16 residues. Here the CDR3 reads CSAVPGTSGSYNEQFF. CDR3 in DNA: TGCAGTGCTGTCCCAGGGACTAGCGGGAGCTACAATGAGCAGTTCTTC.

This clonotype was observed many times. This chain connects TRBV20-1 to TRBJ2-5, with unresolved D. The CDR3 loop spans 12 amino acids. Trimming removed 3 bases from V and 5 bases from J, with 10 bases in between. The germline gives CDR1 DFQATT, CDR2 SNEGSKA (reference sequence). In DNA form, the CDR3 reads TGCAGTGCTAGCTTGGGCGGCGAGACCCAGTACTTC. Translation gives CSASLGGETQYF.

This chain joins TRBV7-3 and TRBJ2-3, with no clear D. Trimming pared 5 bases from V and 5 bases from J, leaving 17 bases between. This CDR3 spans 15 amino acids. Germline-derived CDR1 and CDR2 are SGHTA and FQGTGA. The CDR3 DNA reads TGTGCCAGCAGCCCCCTCTATGCGGTGGGAGATACGCAGTATTTT. Amino acid sequence: CASSPLYAVGDTQYF.

This chain connects TRBV12-3 or TRBV12-4 to TRBJ2-1; possibly TRBD1 or TRBD2 for D (5 bases each). The CDR3 spans 16 residues. V shed 7 bases and J shed 4 bases, with 20 bases lying between them. CDR3 in DNA: TGTGCCAGCACCCCGGGACCCTCCTTTTCTTACAATGAGCAGTTCTTC. Translation: CASTPGPSFSYNEQFF.

V gene TRBV20-1 combines with J gene TRBJ2-4; TRBD1 is a possible D gene (6 bases). The CDR3 is made up of 14 amino acids. The germline V gene has CDR1 DFQATT and CDR2 SNEGSKA (reference sequence). The ends were cut back, 5 bases at V and 0 bases at J, with 11 bases in the middle. CDR3 sequence (DNA): TGCAGTGCTGCGGACAGTTTAGCCAAAAACATTCAGTACTTC. Its translation: CSAADSLAKNIQYF.

This clonotype was counted between two and nine times. The chain is built from TRBV29-1 and TRBJ2-7; the match to TRBD1 covers 9 bases. The CDR3 totals 13 residues. V gave up 5 bases and J gave up 3 bases; unmatched junction bases: 5. In germline, CDR1 is SQVTM, CDR2 ANQGSEA. CDR3 bases: TGCAGCGTTACTACAGGGGGCAGCTACGAGCAGTACTTC. Its translation: CSVTTGGSYEQYF.